These 19 T cell receptor beta chains share one sample of origin, sequenced in a study of beta chain features in type 1 diabetes. The entirety of the isolated RNA underwent reverse transcription, so expressed TCRB transcripts were sequenced. Measured with immunoSEQ multiplex PCR; TCRdb has only the in-frame clones, and not every one. The table has about 110,000 clones, 30% to 50% seen once; the top ten hold over 0.05%. The specimen sequenced was stem cell memory CD4+ T cells from blood. Receptors originate from a woman under 30 in good health.

This clone was found a few times. This rearrangement joins TRBV29-1 to TRBJ2-3; 8 bases agree with TRBD1. Germline V gene data show CDR1 as SQVTM and CDR2 as ANQGSEA. This CDR3 comprises 16 residues. Losses at the gene ends were 8 bases for V and 1 base for J; bases not matched to a gene: 14. The CDR3 sequence: CSSRDRLSHGTDTQYF. For the CDR3, the DNA is TGCAGCTCACGGGACAGGCTTTCCCACGGCACAGATACGCAGTATTTT.

The genes are TRBV11-3 and TRBJ2-1; D unresolved. The V gene's germline CDR1 is SGHNT and CDR2 YENEEA. This CDR3 comprises 15 residues. Trimming took off 2 bases at V and 0 bases at J, with 8 bases between the two ends. For the CDR3, the DNA is TGTGCCAGCAGCTTACAGTCTGGCTCCTACAATGAGCAGTTCTTC. Its protein product is CASSLQSGSYNEQFF.

The chain is built from TRBV12-5 and TRBJ2-1; unclear D gene. There are 13 residues in the CDR3. Germline CDR1 is LGHNT and CDR2 is FRNRAP. V was clipped by 3 bases and J by 2 bases, with 5 bases between them. The CDR3 loop is CASGFSAYNEQFF. The CDR3 DNA reads as TGTGCTAGTGGTTTCAGCGCCTACAATGAGCAGTTCTTC.

This clone was found a few times. J is TRBJ2-7 and V is TRBV6-6; no clear D gene. Looked up from germline, CDR1 is MNHNY and CDR2 is SVGAGI (reference sequence). Trimming pared 5 bases from V and 9 bases from J, leaving 14 bases between. There are 12 residues in the CDR3. CDR3 sequence: CASSGRGVGQYF. The CDR3 DNA is TGTGCCAGCAGTGGCCGTGGAGTCGGGCAGTACTTC.

The sample holds a few counts of this clone. This rearrangement joins TRBV7-9 to TRBJ2-3; possible D gene TRBD1, 6 bases. The germline V gene has CDR1 SEHNR and CDR2 FQNEAQ (reference sequence). The V and J ends lost 4 bases and 2 bases respectively, with 16 bases between them. This CDR3 spans 16 amino acids. This CDR3 is CASSSQGTFPTDTQYF. CDR3 DNA sequence: TGTGCCAGCAGCTCCCAGGGGACATTTCCCACAGATACGCAGTATTTT.

V usage is TRBV5-1 and J usage is TRBJ2-1, with 11 positions matching TRBD2. J was trimmed by 7 bases and V by 1 base; bases with no gene match: 10. Germline lookup yields CDR1 SGHRS and CDR2 YFSETQ. The CDR3 has 17 amino acids. Written as DNA, the CDR3 is TGCGCCAGCAGCTTGTCGGAACTAGCGGGAGCGAGGAATGAGCAGTTCTTC. It encodes CASSLSELAGARNEQFF.

The chain links TRBV28 to TRBJ1-5; possibly TRBD1 for D (6 bases). Germline assignment: CDR1 MDHEN and CDR2 SYDVKM. V lost 5 bases and J 0 bases, leaving 17 bases between the germline ends. The CDR3 sequence is 17 residues long. As DNA, the CDR3 is TGTGCCAGCAGTAGTCCCAGGGGTGGATATAGCAATCAGCCCCAGCATTTT. Translation gives CASSSPRGGYSNQPQHF.

A few counts support this clone. This rearrangement joins TRBV30 to TRBJ2-1, with 14 positions matching TRBD2. The CDR3 contains 15 residues. Germline V gene data show CDR1 as GTSNPN and CDR2 as SVGIG (reference sequence). Trimming removed 2 bases from V and 10 bases from J; junction bases left unmatched: 7. CDR3 amino acids: CAWSRTSGRWGEQFF. CDR3 sequence (DNA): TGTGCCTGGAGTCGGACTAGCGGGAGGTGGGGCGAGCAGTTCTTC.

The V gene is TRBV1, the J gene TRBJ2-7; the table's D gene call, TRBD2, was not cross checked with the DNA. TRBV1 is given as a pseudogene. The CDR3 covers 13 residues. The CDR3 bases are TGCACCAGCAGCTTGCGGGAGGGCAACGAGCAGTACTTC. It codes for CTSSLREGNEQYF.

In its sample, this clone was seen a few times. This chain connects TRBV7-9 to TRBJ2-1, with 7 bases that match TRBD2. CDR1 is SEHNR, CDR2 FQNEAQ, per germline (reference sequence). V gave up 5 bases and J gave up 10 bases; unmatched junction bases: 5. The CDR3 length is 12 residues. In DNA, the CDR3 is TGTGCCAGCAGCACGACTAGCAGCGAGCAGTTCTTC. Translating it yields CASSTTSSEQFF.

The V gene is TRBV9, the J gene TRBJ2-2; 9 bases align to TRBD1. The CDR3 totals 17 residues. The trim removed 0 bases at V and 1 base at J, leaving 4 bases unmatched. Germline CDR1 SGDLS, CDR2 YYNGEE. The CDR3 is CASSVDGQGWNTGELFF. The CDR3 DNA sequence: TGTGCCAGCAGCGTAGACGGACAGGGGTGGAACACCGGGGAGCTGTTTTTT.

The chain employs TRBV6-1 and TRBJ2-1, with unresolved D. V was clipped by 6 bases and J by 10 bases, with 13 bases between them. The CDR3 contains 12 residues. Looked up from germline, CDR1 is MNHNS and CDR2 is SASEGT. The CDR3 reads CASSYRVREQFF. CDR3 in DNA: TGTGCCAGCAGCTACCGGGTTCGCGAGCAGTTCTTC.

The chain recombines TRBV11-3 with TRBJ2-3; 8 nucleotides align to TRBD2. V lost 3 bases to trimming and J lost 0 bases; unmatched junction nucleotides: 2. The CDR3 sequence is 15 residues long. Germline CDR1 reads SGHNT; CDR2 reads YENEEA. The DNA of the CDR3 is TGTGCCAGCAGCTTGTCTAGCGGGAGCACAGATACGCAGTATTTT. Translation gives CASSLSSGSTDTQYF.

This chain links TRBV28 with TRBJ1-1, with 9 nucleotides matching TRBD1. The CDR3 has 16 residues. From germline, CDR1 is MDHEN and CDR2 SYDVKM. V was pared by 1 base and J by 7 bases, with 10 bases of the junction left unmatched. The CDR3, as DNA: TGTGCCAGCAGTTTATTATGGGGCGGGACAGGGCTTGAAGCTTTCTTT. As protein: CASSLLWGGTGLEAFF.

This clone came up a few times. DNA for the CDR3: TGCGCCAGCAGACCAGTCGAGCGGGAGTGGGTCAAAAACATTCAGTACTTC. This gives the protein CASRPVEREWVKNIQYF. V gene TRBV4-1 combines with J gene TRBJ2-4; TRBD2 matches at 8 bases. CDR1 and CDR2 from the germline V gene are MGHRA and YSYEKL. Unmatched junction bases numbered 13, after V lost 6 bases and J lost 3 bases. This CDR3 region has 17 residues.

The chain uses TRBV7-9 and TRBJ2-5; D gene unclear. V lost 1 base and J 1 base, leaving 7 bases between the germline ends. The CDR3 is made up of 14 amino acids. The germline gives CDR1 SEHNR, CDR2 FQNEAQ (reference sequence). The CDR3 DNA is TGTGCCAGCAGCTTAGTACAGAGCCAAGAGACCCAGTACTTC. Protein product: CASSLVQSQETQYF.

In its sample, this clone was seen a few times. The V call is TRBV11-2, the J call TRBJ2-5; possibly TRBD1 for D (6 bases). This CDR3 is 14 amino acids long. V lost 3 bases and J 2 bases, leaving 10 bases between the germline ends. Germline V gene lookup returns CDR1 SGHAT and CDR2 FQNNGV. The CDR3 protein is CASSFRTAQETQYF. CDR3 nucleotide sequence: TGTGCCAGCAGCTTTAGGACAGCTCAAGAGACCCAGTACTTC.

The genes are TRBV30 and TRBJ1-2; tentative D call: TRBD1 (6 bases). This CDR3 comprises 11 residues. Germline V gene sequence: CDR1 GTSNPN, CDR2 SVGIG (reference sequence). The CDR3 loop is CASGQHYGYTF. The CDR3 DNA follows: TGTGCTTCCGGACAGCACTATGGCTACACCTTC.

V and J are TRBV9 and TRBJ2-1; 9 bases line up with TRBD1. Germline V gene data show CDR1 as SGDLS and CDR2 as YYNGEE. The CDR3 spans 18 residues. The V gene end was trimmed by 0 bases and the J gene end by 2 bases; junction bases not matched to a gene: 9. The CDR3 DNA reads TGTGCCAGCAGCGTAGATATCCCGGGACAGGGACCCTACAATGAGCAGTTCTTC. It codes for CASSVDIPGQGPYNEQFF.